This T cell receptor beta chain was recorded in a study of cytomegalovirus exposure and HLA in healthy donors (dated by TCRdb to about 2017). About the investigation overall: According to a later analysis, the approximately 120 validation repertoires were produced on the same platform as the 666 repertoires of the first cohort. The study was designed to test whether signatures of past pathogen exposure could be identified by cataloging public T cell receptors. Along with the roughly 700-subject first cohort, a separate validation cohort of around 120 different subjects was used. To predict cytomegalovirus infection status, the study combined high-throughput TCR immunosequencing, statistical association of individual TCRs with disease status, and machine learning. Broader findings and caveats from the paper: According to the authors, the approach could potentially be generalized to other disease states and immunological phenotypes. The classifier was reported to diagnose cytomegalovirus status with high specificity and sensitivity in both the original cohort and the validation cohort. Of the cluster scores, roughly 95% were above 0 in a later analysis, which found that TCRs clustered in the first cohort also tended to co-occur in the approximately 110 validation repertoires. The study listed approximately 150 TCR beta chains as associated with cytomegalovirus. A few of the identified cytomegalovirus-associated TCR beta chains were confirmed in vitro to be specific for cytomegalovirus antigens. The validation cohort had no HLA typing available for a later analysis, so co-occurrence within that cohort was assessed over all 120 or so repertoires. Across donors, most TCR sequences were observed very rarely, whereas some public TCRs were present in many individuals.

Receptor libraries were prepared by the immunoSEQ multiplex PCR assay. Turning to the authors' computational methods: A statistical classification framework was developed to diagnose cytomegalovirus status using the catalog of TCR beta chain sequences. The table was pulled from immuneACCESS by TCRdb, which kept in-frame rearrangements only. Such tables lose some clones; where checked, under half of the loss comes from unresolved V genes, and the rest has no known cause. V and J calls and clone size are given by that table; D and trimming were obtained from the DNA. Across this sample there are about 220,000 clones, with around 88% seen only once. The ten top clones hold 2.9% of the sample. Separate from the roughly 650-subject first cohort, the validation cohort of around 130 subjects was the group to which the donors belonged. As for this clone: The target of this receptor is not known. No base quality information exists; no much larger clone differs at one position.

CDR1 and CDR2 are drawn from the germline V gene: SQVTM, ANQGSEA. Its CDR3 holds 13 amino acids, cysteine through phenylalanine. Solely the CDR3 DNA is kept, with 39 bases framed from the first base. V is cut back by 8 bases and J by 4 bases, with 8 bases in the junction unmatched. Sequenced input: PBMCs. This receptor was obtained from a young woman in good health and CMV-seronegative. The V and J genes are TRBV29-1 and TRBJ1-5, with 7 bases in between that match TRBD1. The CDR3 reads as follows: CSIKTGTNQPQHF. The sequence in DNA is TGCAGCATAAAGACAGGGACAAATCAGCCCCAGCATTTT.